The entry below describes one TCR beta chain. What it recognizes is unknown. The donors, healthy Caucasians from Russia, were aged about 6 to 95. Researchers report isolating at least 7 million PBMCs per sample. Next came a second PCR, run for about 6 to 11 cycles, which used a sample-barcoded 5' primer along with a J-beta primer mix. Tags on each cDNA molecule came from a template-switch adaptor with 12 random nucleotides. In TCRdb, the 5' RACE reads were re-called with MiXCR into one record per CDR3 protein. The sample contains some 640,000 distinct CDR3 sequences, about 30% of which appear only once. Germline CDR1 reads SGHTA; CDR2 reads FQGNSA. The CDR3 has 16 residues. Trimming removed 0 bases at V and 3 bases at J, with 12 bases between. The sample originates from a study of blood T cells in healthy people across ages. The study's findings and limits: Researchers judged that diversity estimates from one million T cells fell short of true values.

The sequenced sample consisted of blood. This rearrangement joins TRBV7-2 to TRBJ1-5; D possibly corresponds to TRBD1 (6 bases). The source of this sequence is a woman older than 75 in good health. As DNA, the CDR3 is TGTGCCAGCAGCTTAGCAGGTGGGACAAACAATCAGCCCCAGCATTTT. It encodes CASSLAGGTNNQPQHF.